These T cell receptor beta chains were read from a single sample in a study of T cell responses to AZD1222 COVID-19 vaccine. Profiling relied on immunoSEQ multiplex PCR, and the TCRdb table lists in-frame clones only, not all of them. Of approximately 42,000 clones in the sample, about 87% are singletons; the top ten hold 20% to 30%. The sequenced sample was peripheral blood, obtained 28 days after the second AZD1222 dose. The receptors originated from an adult who received the AZD1222 COVID-19 vaccine. Both conserved end residues are part of each CDR3.

V gene,J gene,CDR3 protein
TRBV6-6,TRBJ2-3,CASSQGLAGGADTQYF
TRBV19,TRBJ2-7,CASSDSRRPGTGIYEQYF
TRBV29-1,TRBJ1-5,CSAMSSGVGNQPQHF
TRBV3-1/TRBV3-2,TRBJ1-1,CASSQDLGREAAFF
TRBV7-2,TRBJ2-1,CASSLGMVGGGNEQFF
TRBV3-1/TRBV3-2,TRBJ1-6,CASSQPGSPLHF
TRBV5-1,TRBJ1-1,CASRTDRPNTEAFF
TRBV5-1,TRBJ1-6,CASSLRGFGSPLHF
TRBV9,TRBJ2-3,CASSVVGDADTQYF
TRBV27,TRBJ2-7,CASTGPPTYEQYF
TRBV6-5,TRBJ2-1,CASSYSGVGGDEQFF
TRBV4-1,TRBJ2-2,CASSQGDRAIGELFF
TRBV5-1,TRBJ2-3,CASSWTTSSTDTQYF
TRBV10-2,TRBJ2-1,CASSESTSGDNEQFF
TRBV3-1/TRBV3-2,TRBJ2-7,CASSQFGQGSEQYF
TRBV7-8,TRBJ2-5,CASSLASGGQETQYF
TRBV5-6,TRBJ2-2,CASIPQGAGAGELFF
TRBV6-1,TRBJ2-1,CASSEPGLGVHEQFF
TRBV6-5,TRBJ2-7,CASIETSGSYEQYF
TRBV5-1,TRBJ2-7,CASSRQGAYEQYF
TRBV27,TRBJ2-7,CASSLNRGHEQYF
TRBV12-5,TRBJ2-7,CASGPGTGERTDEQYF
TRBV5-4,TRBJ2-3,CATQDRSGERGDTQYF
TRBV7-9,TRBJ2-2,CASTEMSGVAGELFF
TRBV4-3,TRBJ2-3,CASSQAAGGTDTQYF
TRBV28,TRBJ2-7,CASSPLSGSRYEQYF
TRBV14,TRBJ2-5,CASSQGLHKTQYF
TRBV29-1,TRBJ2-2,CSVSPGQGVTGELFF
TRBV27,TRBJ1-5,CASSPLGNQPQHF
TRBV11-2,TRBJ1-5,CASSVGQTSNQPQHF
TRBV10-3,TRBJ2-2,CAISGAGGPSSTGELFF
TRBV5-1,TRBJ2-1,CASSFRWGGAKNEQFF
TRBV5-1,TRBJ2-3,CASSLAPRTGETDTQYF
TRBV6-2/TRBV6-3,TRBJ2-7,CASSLGQVNYEQYF
TRBV7-7,TRBJ2-5,CASSELAGETQYF
TRBV3-1/TRBV3-2,TRBJ2-1,CASSQQLAGYQFF
TRBV12-5,TRBJ1-1,CASGLSPRAGMNTEAFF
TRBV5-5,TRBJ1-2,CASSLMRRSGREAGYTF
TRBV3-1/TRBV3-2,TRBJ2-5,CASSETGSTGGTQYF